This T cell receptor beta chain was sequenced in a study of shared clonotypes between healthy human individuals. Every donor was a Caucasian adult from Nashville, Tennessee. The V gene's germline CDR1 is SQVTM and CDR2 ANQGSEA. V trimming: 4 bases; J trimming: 7 bases; junction bases outside the gene matches: 8. The CDR3 covers 14 residues. Several immunoSEQ plates held equal portions of the genomic DNA taken from each subset. This table comes from immunoSEQ multiplex PCR, and its TCRdb copy is limited to in-frame clones, with some not included. The table has about 710,000 clones, approximately 73% seen once; the top ten hold around 2%.

This chain links TRBV29-1 with TRBJ2-1, with 9 positions matching TRBD2. The source of this sequence is a woman in her twenties or thirties in good health. Material for sequencing was memory CD4+ T cells sorted from blood. The subset is: CD45RA-negative fraction. CDR3 protein: CSVAGTSRDNEQFF. Here the CDR3 DNA reads TGCAGCGTTGCCGGGACTAGCAGAGATAATGAGCAGTTCTTC.